A selection of T cell receptor beta chains follows, all from one sample in a study of identical twins. One entry per CDR3 protein, called by TCRdb with MiXCR from the 5' RACE reads. Of 1.5 million to 2 million distinct CDR3 sequences listed, 25% to 35% were seen once; the top ten hold around 0.25%. Sequenced sample: cord blood. The receptor source for this set is a newborn girl in good health. Both conserved end residues are part of each CDR3. The D gene is left open where the match is weak. Clone size, where shown, is once, few, many, or a class for clones that have expanded.

-,few,TRBJ2-5,TRBV10-3,TGTGCCATCAGTGAGCAGGGTTCCAATGAGCAGTACTTC,CAISEQGSNEQYF
-,-,TRBJ1-4,TRBV6-5,TGTGCCAGCAGTTTCCAGGGTGGTGATGAAAAACTGTTTTTT,CASSFQGGDEKLFF
TRBD2,few,TRBJ2-1,TRBV5-4,TGTGCCAGCAGCAGGACTAGCGGGGTAGGGAATGAGCAGTTCTTC,CASSRTSGVGNEQFF
TRBD2,few,TRBJ2-1,TRBV6-5,TGTGCCAGCAGTTACTCCCTGGGGAGGGGCGATGAGCAGTTCTTC,CASSYSLGRGDEQFF
TRBD1,few,TRBJ1-4,TRBV6-5,TGTGCCAGCAGTTACTTAGAGGGGCGGACAGGGCCAACTAATGAAAAACTGTTTTTT,CASSYLEGRTGPTNEKLFF
TRBD2,few,TRBJ2-1,TRBV20-1,TGCAGTGCTACCGGGAGGGTGTCCTACAATGAGCAGTTCTTC,CSATGRVSYNEQFF
-,-,TRBJ2-2,TRBV2,TGTGCCAGCAGTCGGACGGCCTTCACCGGGGAGCTGTTTTTT,CASSRTAFTGELFF
-,once,TRBJ1-1,TRBV6-5,TGTGCCAGCAGTTACTCGAGTTCCGGGGGGCGAGGGCACACTGAAGCTTTCTTT,CASSYSSSGGRGHTEAFF
TRBD2,few,TRBJ2-7,TRBV2,TGTGCCAGCAGACTAGCGGGGCCCTTCTACGAGCAGTACTTC,CASRLAGPFYEQYF
-,few,TRBJ2-7,TRBV20-1,TGCAGTGCTAGAAGGTTGGAGGGACTGGGCTCCTACGAGCAGTACTTC,CSARRLEGLGSYEQYF
-,few,TRBJ2-3,TRBV5-1,TGCGCCAGCAGTCCCCCATTTGTAAAAGTAAAGGGCCCAGATACGCAGTATTTT,CASSPPFVKVKGPDTQYF
-,few,TRBJ2-4,TRBV3-1,TGTGCCAGCAGCCCGGACGGACCATACAAAAACATTCAGTACTTC,CASSPDGPYKNIQYF
TRBD1,few,TRBJ1-2,TRBV7-9,TGTGCCAGCATCAGGGGGTCGGGTTATGGCTACACCTTC,CASIRGSGYGYTF
-,many,TRBJ1-2,TRBV24-1,TGTGCCACCAGTGAAGGGCAGAACTATGGCTACACCTTC,CATSEGQNYGYTF
TRBD2,few,TRBJ2-3,TRBV10-3,TGTGCCATCAGTGAAGGACTAGTGGCAGATACGCAGTATTTT,CAISEGLVADTQYF
-,-,TRBJ2-3,TRBV2,TGTGCCAGCAGTGGGGTATCCGGAACGGATACGCAGTATTTT,CASSGVSGTDTQYF
-,-,TRBJ1-1,TRBV20-1,TGCAGTGCTAGACGTCAGATTAACACTGAAGCTTTCTTT,CSARRQINTEAFF
-,-,TRBJ2-3,TRBV18,TGTGCCAGCTCACCCTTGGGGGACGCAGATACGCAGTATTTT,CASSPLGDADTQYF